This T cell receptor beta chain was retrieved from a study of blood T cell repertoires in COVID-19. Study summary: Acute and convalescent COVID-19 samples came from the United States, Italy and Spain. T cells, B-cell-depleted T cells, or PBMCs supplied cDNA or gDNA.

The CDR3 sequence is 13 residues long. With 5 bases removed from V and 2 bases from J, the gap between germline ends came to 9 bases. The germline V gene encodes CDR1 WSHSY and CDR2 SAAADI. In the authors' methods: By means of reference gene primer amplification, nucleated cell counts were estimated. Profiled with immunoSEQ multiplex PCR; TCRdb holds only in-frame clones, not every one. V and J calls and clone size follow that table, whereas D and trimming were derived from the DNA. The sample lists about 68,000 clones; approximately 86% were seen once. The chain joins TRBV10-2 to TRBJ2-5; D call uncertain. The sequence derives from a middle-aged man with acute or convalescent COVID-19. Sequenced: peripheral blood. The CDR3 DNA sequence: TGCGCCAGCAGTCCTCACACACAAGAGACCCAGTACTTC. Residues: CASSPHTQETQYF.